This T cell receptor beta chain is from a study of cytomegalovirus exposure and HLA in healthy donors. Overall study: The same platform was used for the roughly 130 validation repertoires as for the approximately 670 first-cohort repertoires, as reported in a later analysis. The study's findings and limits: Confirmation was obtained in vitro that a few CMV-associated chains are specific for CMV antigens.

The CDR3 runs to 15 residues. Germline V CDR1 and CDR2: SGHDT, YYEEEE. Trimming shortened V by 2 bases and J by 9 bases, and 18 bases separated the two germline ends. On this clone itself: The antigen remains unidentified.

The donors were members of the approximately 130-subject validation cohort (separate from the approximately 670-subject first cohort). Some clones are missing from TCRdb's copy, which holds only in-frame ones; the method was immunoSEQ multiplex PCR. The repertoire holds some 130,000 clones, 85% to 90% seen once, with 0.95% to 1.5% in the top ten. The specimen was PBMCs. This receptor was taken from a young woman in good health and CMV-seronegative. This chain uses TRBV5-6 with TRBJ2-1, with D maybe TRBD1 (6 bases). CDR3 in DNA: TGTGCCAGCAGCTTCGTGACACTCCAGGGGAGTGAGCAGTTCTTC. This codes for CASSFVTLQGSEQFF.